The 30 T cell receptor beta chains below come from one sample, sequenced in a study of blood T cell repertoires in COVID-19. Using immunoSEQ multiplex PCR, the repertoire was profiled, and TCRdb retains in-frame clones only, with some absent. The table lists about 240,000 clones, roughly 80% of them singletons, with less than 3.5% in the top ten. Source material: peripheral blood. Source of these receptors: a young woman with acute or convalescent COVID-19.

This rearrangement joins TRBV4-2 to TRBJ2-7, with a possible D match to TRBD2 (6 bases). The CDR3 is made up of 14 amino acids. Looked up from germline, CDR1 is LGHNA and CDR2 is YNFKEQ. V dropped 6 bases and J dropped 2 bases, with 14 bases sitting between them. The CDR3 loop is CASRREDSAYEQYF. The CDR3 nucleotides read TGTGCCAGCAGGAGGGAGGACTCGGCCTACGAGCAGTACTTC.

The V and J genes are TRBV6-4 and TRBJ2-1, with TRBD2 matching 8 bases. The CDR3 sequence is 15 residues long. The trim removed 3 bases at V and 4 bases at J, leaving 5 bases unmatched. The germline gives CDR1 MRHNA, CDR2 SNTAGT. As DNA, the CDR3 is TGTGCCAGCAGTGAGGGGGCGGGAGGTTACAATGAGCAGTTCTTC. Its translation is CASSEGAGGYNEQFF.

J is TRBJ2-1 and V is TRBV10-2; 13 nucleotides align to TRBD2. V was clipped by 6 bases and J by 5 bases; unmatched bases: 13. Germline lookup yields CDR1 WSHSY and CDR2 SAAADI. The CDR3 contains 18 residues. The CDR3 DNA is TGCGCCAGCAGCGGACTAGCGGGAGTGCTCCGGGACGACAATGAGCAGTTCTTC. Translation: CASSGLAGVLRDDNEQFF.

DNA for the CDR3: TGTGCCAGCAGTTACCGGCTGGACAGGGAGGATGAAAAACTGTTTTTT. This codes for CASSYRLDREDEKLFF. The rearrangement joins TRBV6-2 or TRBV6-3 to TRBJ1-4, with 8 bases lining up with TRBD1. J was trimmed by 6 bases and V by 2 bases; bases with no gene match: 8. The CDR3 is 16 amino acids. The V gene's germline CDR1 is MNHEY and CDR2 SVGEGT.

The chain combines TRBV7-9 with TRBJ2-7; 7 positions agree with TRBD2. Per the germline V gene, CDR1 is SEHNR and CDR2 is FQNEAQ (reference sequence). Germline trimming cut 2 bases from V and 3 bases from J; bases unmatched to any gene: 7. The CDR3 consists of 15 residues. The CDR3 is CASSLIGRSNYEQYF. Here the CDR3 DNA reads TGTGCCAGCAGCTTAATCGGGAGGTCCAACTACGAGCAGTACTTC.

The chain joins TRBV5-6 to TRBJ2-3; the match to TRBD2 covers 12 bases. V shed 8 bases and J 8 bases; nucleotides not matched to a gene: 18. The V gene's germline CDR1 is SGHDT and CDR2 YYEEEE. CDR3 length equals 17 residues. Here the CDR3 reads CASSFLAGGLGTVTQYF. CDR3 coding DNA: TGTGCCAGTTCTTTTCTAGCGGGAGGGCTCGGAACGGTTACGCAGTATTTT.

Written as DNA, the CDR3 is TGTGCCAGTAGTCCACGAAGGACAGGTAGCAATCAGCCCCAGCATTTT. Translating gives CASSPRRTGSNQPQHF. This chain uses TRBV19 with TRBJ1-5, with TRBD1 identical over 7 bases. Germline loops: CDR1 LNHDA, CDR2 SQIVND (reference sequence). Germline trimming cut 5 bases from V and 0 bases from J; bases unmatched to any gene: 7. The CDR3 has 16 residues. Looking up the rest from reference TRBV19 and TRBJ1-5 gives the full variable domain: DGGITQSPKYLFRKEGQNVTLSCEQNLNHDAMYWYRQDPGQGLRLIYYSQIVNDFQKGDIAEGYSVSREKKESFPLTVTSAQKNPTAFYLCASSPRRTGSNQPQHFGDGTRLSIL.

CDR3 protein: CASSIPRGNLYEQYF. The CDR3 region has the DNA TGTGCCAGCAGTATACCGAGAGGGAATCTTTACGAGCAGTACTTC. V usage is TRBV6-2 or TRBV6-3 and J usage is TRBJ2-7; D perhaps matches TRBD2 (5 bases). The CDR3 extends over 15 amino acids. From germline, CDR1 is MNHEY and CDR2 SVGEGT. V was shortened by 5 bases and J by 4 bases, with 18 bases between the two germline ends.

The chain employs TRBV27 and TRBJ1-2; tentatively, D is TRBD1 (6 bases). The CDR3 loop spans 16 amino acids. V was trimmed by 4 bases and J by 4 bases, leaving 19 bases between them. The germline V gene encodes CDR1 MNHEY and CDR2 SMNVEV (reference sequence). The CDR3 region has the DNA TGTGCCAGCAGTTCCGTAACAGGACAGTTGGTCTATGGCTACACCTTC. Amino acid sequence: CASSSVTGQLVYGYTF.

The chain has TRBV18 and TRBJ2-7; 12 nucleotides agree with TRBD2. Trimming removed 4 bases from V and 2 bases from J; junction bases left unmatched: 3. The germline gives CDR1 KGHSH, CDR2 LQKENI. There are 15 residues in the CDR3. CDR3 loop: CASSLLAGGPYEQYF. For the CDR3, the DNA is TGTGCCAGCTCACTGCTAGCGGGAGGGCCCTACGAGCAGTACTTC.

The rearrangement joins TRBV27 to TRBJ1-2; D uncertain. The CDR3 spans 14 residues. CDR1 MNHEY and CDR2 SMNVEV come from the germline V gene (reference sequence). V shed 3 bases and J shed 3 bases, with 11 bases lying between them. CDR3 DNA sequence: TGTGCCAGCAGTTTTGACGGAGAATACTATGGCTACACCTTC. It yields the protein CASSFDGEYYGYTF.

This chain links TRBV7-2 with TRBJ1-6; 8 bases match TRBD1. Germline values: CDR1 SGHTA, CDR2 FQGNSA. The ends lost 4 bases at V and 7 bases at J; junction bases unmatched: 6. CDR3 length equals 15 residues. CDR3 loop: CASSYGTGQNSPLHF. The CDR3 DNA follows: TGTGCCAGCAGCTACGGGACAGGTCAGAATTCACCCCTCCACTTT. The full variable domain, its missing parts supplied by reference TRBV7-2 and TRBJ1-6, is GAGVSQSPSNKVTEKGKDVELRCDPISGHTALYWYRQSLGQGLEFLIYFQGNSAPDKSGLPSDRFSAERTGGSVSTLTIQRTQQEDSAVYLCASSYGTGQNSPLHFGNGTRLTVT.

The chain recombines TRBV9 with TRBJ2-1; D might be TRBD2 (5 bases). CDR3 size: 18 residues. Germline V lookup: CDR1 SGDLS, CDR2 YYNGEE. V was trimmed by 0 bases and J by 3 bases, leaving 19 bases between them. In DNA, the CDR3 is TGTGCCAGCAGCGTAGGGGTGGCAAGGGAGCCGAGCTACAATGAGCAGTTCTTC. Its translation is CASSVGVAREPSYNEQFF. The full variable domain, completed using reference TRBV9 and TRBJ2-1, is DSGVTQTPKHLITATGQRVTLRCSPRSGDLSVYWYQQSLDQGLQFLIQYYNGEERAKGNILERFSAQQFPDLHSELNLSSLELGDSALYFCASSVGVAREPSYNEQFFGPGTRLTVL.

The chain couples TRBV28 to TRBJ1-4; 9 positions match TRBD1. CDR1 and CDR2 (germline): MDHEN, SYDVKM. The CDR3 runs 15 residues. V gave up 6 bases and J gave up 6 bases; unmatched junction bases: 8. CDR3: CASRPLRQGDEKLFF. CDR3 sequence (DNA): TGTGCCAGCAGGCCTCTAAGACAGGGGGATGAAAAACTGTTTTTT. Using reference TRBV28 and TRBJ1-4 for the parts outside the CDR3, the full variable domain is DVKVTQSSRYLVKRTGEKVFLECVQDMDHENMFWYRQDPGLGLRLIYFSYDVKMKEKGDIPEGYSVSREKKERFSLILESASTNQTSMYLCASRPLRQGDEKLFFGSGTQLSVL.

The chain carries TRBV10-3 and TRBJ1-3; possibly TRBD1 for D (6 bases). Trimming shortened V by 8 bases and J by 4 bases, and 9 bases separated the two germline ends. The germline gives CDR1 ENHRY, CDR2 SYGVKD. The CDR3 extends over 12 amino acids. The CDR3 DNA reads TGTGCCATCGGGGGCGGGGGAAACACCATATATTTT. Translating gives CAIGGGGNTIYF.

This clone was found once. J is TRBJ2-6 and V is TRBV20-1; possible D gene TRBD1, 6 bases. V was clipped by 3 bases and J by 4 bases, with 13 bases between them. The CDR3 runs 15 residues. In germline, CDR1 is DFQATT, CDR2 SNEGSKA (reference sequence). CDR3 in amino acids: CSASASGAGANVLTF. Here the CDR3 DNA reads TGCAGTGCTAGTGCGTCAGGGGCCGGGGCCAACGTCCTGACTTTC.

A few counts support this clone. V and J are TRBV19 and TRBJ1-2; the D gene is possibly TRBD1 (6 bases). Germline V gene sequence: CDR1 LNHDA, CDR2 SQIVND (reference sequence). CDR3 length equals 13 residues. V was pared by 5 bases and J by 2 bases, with 9 bases between. The CDR3 is CASSSTGNYGYTF. The CDR3 DNA follows: TGTGCCAGTAGTTCAACAGGGAACTATGGCTACACCTTC.

In the case of this clone: One end of the junction varies from germline; a read error may be responsible. The chain employs TRBV18 and TRBJ1-4; D ambiguous. This CDR3 is built from 13 residues. Germline V lookup: CDR1 KGHSH, CDR2 LQKENI. The CDR3 region has the DNA TGTGCCGGCTCACCGCGGGTTGGTGAAAAACTGTTTTTT. Translated: CAGSPRVGEKLFF.

This clone was counted only a few times. The V gene is TRBV13, the J gene TRBJ1-1; 9 bases are shared with TRBD1. V lost 0 bases and J lost 0; bases outside the gene matches: 8. The CDR3 spans 18 residues. Germline V lookup: CDR1 PRHDT, CDR2 FYEKMQ (reference sequence). The CDR3 protein is CASSLGTTGGALNTEAFF. The CDR3 nucleotides read TGTGCCAGCAGCTTAGGGACGACAGGGGGGGCACTGAACACTGAAGCTTTCTTT.

The chain employs TRBV6-1 and TRBJ2-1; D unresolved. V lost 2 bases and J 5 bases, leaving 7 bases between the germline ends. Per germline, CDR1 MNHNS and CDR2 SASEGT. The CDR3 covers 13 residues. The CDR3 coding sequence is TGTGCCAGCAGTGAACGGCAGGACAATGAGCAGTTCTTC. Its translation: CASSERQDNEQFF.

This sequence joins TRBV5-1 and TRBJ2-1; perhaps TRBD2 as D (6 bases). The CDR3 contains 15 residues. V dropped 1 base and J dropped 5 bases, with 13 bases sitting between them. Germline CDR1 reads SGHRS; CDR2 reads YFSETQ. This CDR3 is CASSLWASEDNEQFF. The CDR3 region has the DNA TGCGCCAGCAGCTTGTGGGCTAGCGAGGACAATGAGCAGTTCTTC.

This chain uses TRBV5-1 with TRBJ1-5; 7 nucleotides line up with TRBD1. Unmatched junction bases numbered 1, after V lost 1 base and J lost 0 bases. The CDR3 totals 15 residues. CDR1 and CDR2 (germline): SGHRS, YFSETQ. DNA of the CDR3: TGCGCCAGCAGCTTGACAGGGGCTAGCAATCAGCCCCAGCATTTT. It encodes CASSLTGASNQPQHF.

This chain uses TRBV2 with TRBJ1-2, with a tentative D call TRBD1 (6 bases). The CDR3 sequence is 14 residues long. Trimming took 5 bases from V and 5 from J, leaving 15 bases between them. Germline CDR1 SNHLY, CDR2 FYNNEI. The chain's CDR3 is CASSSQGIGYGYTF. The DNA for the CDR3 is TGTGCCAGCAGTTCCCAGGGGATTGGGTATGGCTACACCTTC.

This CDR3 reads CASSQEGGYTGELFF. CDR3 bases: TGCGCCAGCAGCCAAGAGGGCGGGTACACCGGGGAGCTGTTTTTT. V gene TRBV4-3 combines with J gene TRBJ2-2; D perhaps matches TRBD2 (5 bases). This CDR3 comprises 15 residues. V was pared by 0 bases and J by 3 bases, with 8 bases between. The germline V gene has CDR1 LGHNA and CDR2 YSLEER.

The rearrangement uses TRBV19 and TRBJ2-1; D is perhaps TRBD1 (6 bases). V lost 2 bases, J lost 10 bases, and 15 bases lay in between. This CDR3 contains 14 residues. Germline lookup yields CDR1 LNHDA and CDR2 SQIVND (reference sequence). CDR3 DNA: TGTGCCAGTAGTATAACAAGGACAGTCAGCGAGCAGTTCTTC. It yields the protein CASSITRTVSEQFF.

The chain has TRBV6-5 and TRBJ1-2; perhaps TRBD1 as D (5 bases). This CDR3 is 13 amino acids long. CDR1 is MNHEY, CDR2 SVGAGI, per germline. Trimming stripped 6 bases from V and 8 bases from J, with 16 bases between. This chain's CDR3 is CASSIEGAPGYTF. The CDR3 DNA reads as TGTGCCAGCAGCATTGAAGGGGCGCCCGGCTACACCTTC.

The chain has TRBV6-5 and TRBJ2-1; 9 bases map to TRBD1. The V gene's germline CDR1 is MNHEY and CDR2 SVGAGI. The junction had 8 bases not matched to a gene; V was cut back by 6 bases and J by 8 bases. This CDR3 region has 14 residues. CDR3 amino acids: CASSQHRGHDEQFF. The CDR3 DNA sequence: TGTGCCAGCAGCCAACACAGGGGGCACGATGAGCAGTTCTTC.

CDR3 loop: CASSRTSGRGSDTQYF. The CDR3 nucleotides read TGTGCCAGCAGCCGAACTAGCGGGAGAGGTTCAGATACGCAGTATTTT. The V gene is TRBV6-2 or TRBV6-3, the J gene TRBJ2-3; 11 bases line up with TRBD2. V lost 6 bases, J lost 4 bases, and 9 bases stayed unmatched. The germline V gene has CDR1 MNHEY and CDR2 SVGEGT. The CDR3 totals 16 residues.

The CDR3 DNA sequence: TGTGCCAGCAGCCGCACGGGCAGGGTGGGCACTGAAGCTTTCTTT. Translation gives CASSRTGRVGTEAFF. The chain is built from TRBV27 and TRBJ1-1; D perhaps matches TRBD1 (5 bases). The CDR3 length is 15 residues. Germline V lookup: CDR1 MNHEY, CDR2 SMNVEV (reference sequence). Trimming stripped 6 bases from V and 4 bases from J, with 18 bases between.

This rearrangement joins TRBV4-1 to TRBJ2-3; D uncertain. This CDR3 region has 15 residues. Germline V CDR1 and CDR2: MGHRA, YSYEKL. The V gene lost 0 bases and the J gene lost 0 bases, with 7 bases spanning the gap. Written as DNA, the CDR3 is TGCGCCAGCAGCCAAGATCCAGTCAGCACAGATACGCAGTATTTT. Its translation: CASSQDPVSTDTQYF.